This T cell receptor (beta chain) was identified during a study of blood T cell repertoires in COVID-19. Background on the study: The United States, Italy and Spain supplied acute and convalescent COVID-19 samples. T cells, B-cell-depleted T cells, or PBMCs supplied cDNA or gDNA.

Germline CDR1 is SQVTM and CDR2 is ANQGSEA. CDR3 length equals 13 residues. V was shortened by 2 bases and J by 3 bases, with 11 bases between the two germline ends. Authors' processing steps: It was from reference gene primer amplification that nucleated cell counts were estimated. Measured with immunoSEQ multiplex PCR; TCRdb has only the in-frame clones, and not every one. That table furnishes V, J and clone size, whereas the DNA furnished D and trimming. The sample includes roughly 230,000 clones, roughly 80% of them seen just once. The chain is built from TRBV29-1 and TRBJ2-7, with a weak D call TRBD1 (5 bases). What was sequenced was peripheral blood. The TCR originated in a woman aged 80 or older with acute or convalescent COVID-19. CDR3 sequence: CSVERAQGYEQYF. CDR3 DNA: TGCAGCGTTGAAAGAGCCCAGGGCTACGAGCAGTACTTC.